The 18 T cell receptor beta chains reported below all come from one sample, sequenced in a study of blood T cell repertoires in COVID-19. Sequenced by immunoSEQ multiplex PCR; TCRdb stores in-frame clones only, minus some. Of 100,000 to 150,000 clones in the sample, around 90% were seen once. Sequencing was done on a sample of peripheral blood. These receptors originate from a human donor in a cohort sampled during active COVID-19.

The genes are TRBV30 and TRBJ1-5, with a possible D match to TRBD1 (5 bases). V lost 1 base to trimming and J lost 4 bases, with 8 bases between them. The CDR3 sequence is 13 residues long. From germline, CDR1 is GTSNPN and CDR2 SVGIG (reference sequence). As DNA, the CDR3 is TGTGCCTGGAGTGGGGCAGGGAATCAGCCCCAGCATTTT. Residues: CAWSGAGNQPQHF. The full variable domain, in which reference TRBV30 and TRBJ1-5 provide the parts outside the CDR3, is SQTIHQWPATLVQPVGSPLSLECTVEGTSNPNLYWYRQAAGRGLQLLFYSVGIGQISSEVPQNLSASRPQDRQFILSSKKLLLSDSGFYLCAWSGAGNQPQHFGDGTRLSIL.

This clone has a handful of counts. The chain is built from TRBV11-2 and TRBJ1-6; 10 bases map to TRBD1. The CDR3 sequence is 16 residues long. The junction had 5 bases not matched to a gene; V was cut back by 3 bases and J by 6 bases. The germline CDR1 and CDR2 sequences are SGHAT and FQNNGV. The CDR3 region has the DNA TGTGCCAGCAGCTTGGGGACAGGGGCGGGTAATTCACCCCTCCACTTT. Its translation: CASSLGTGAGNSPLHF. Full variable domain (missing parts from reference TRBV11-2 and TRBJ1-6): EAGVAQSPRYKIIEKRQSVAFWCNPISGHATLYWYQQILGQGPKLLIQFQNNGVVDDSQLPKDRFSAERLKGVDSTLKIQPAKLEDSAVYLCASSLGTGAGNSPLHFGNGTRLTVT.

This clone was found once. The J gene is TRBJ1-1, the V gene TRBV3-1 (or the pseudogene TRBV3-2); tentative D call: TRBD1 (6 bases). V dropped 3 bases and J dropped 0 bases, with 11 bases sitting between them. The CDR3 spans 15 residues. Germline V gives CDR1 LGHDT, CDR2 YNNKEL (reference sequence). CDR3: CASSQQGPMNTEAFF. Here the CDR3 DNA reads TGTGCCAGCAGCCAGCAGGGGCCAATGAACACTGAAGCTTTCTTT.

V and J are TRBV24-1 and TRBJ2-2, with 8 nucleotides matching TRBD2. Germline CDR1 KGHDR, CDR2 SFDVKD. V was clipped by 4 bases and J by 3 bases; unmatched bases: 3. The CDR3 has 15 residues. The chain's CDR3 is CATSDPGGDTGELFF. The CDR3 region has the DNA TGTGCCACCAGTGACCCCGGGGGGGACACCGGGGAGCTGTTTTTT.

This chain joins TRBV28 and TRBJ2-5, with 10 bases fitting TRBD1. In germline, CDR1 is MDHEN, CDR2 SYDVKM. Losses at the gene ends were 8 bases for V and 6 bases for J; bases not matched to a gene: 12. CDR3 length equals 15 residues. Here the CDR3 DNA reads TGTGCCAGCCTTGGTCGGGACAGGGGAGTAAAGACCCAGTACTTC. Translating gives CASLGRDRGVKTQYF.

The table lists this clone with a few counts. This chain links TRBV9 with TRBJ1-2; unclear D gene. V was trimmed by 0 bases and J by 14 bases, leaving 11 bases between them. CDR1 is SGDLS, CDR2 YYNGEE, per germline. This CDR3 is built from 11 residues. This CDR3 reads CASSVGGRGTF. CDR3 in DNA: TGTGCCAGCAGCGTAGGAGGGCGGGGAACCTTC.

This chain joins TRBV10-2 and TRBJ1-2, with a possible D match to TRBD1 (5 bases). Per the germline V gene, CDR1 is WSHSY and CDR2 is SAAADI. The CDR3 contains 14 residues. V dropped 2 bases and J dropped 8 bases, with 15 bases sitting between them. The CDR3 region is CASSETLIGAGYTF. The DNA for the CDR3 is TGCGCCAGCAGTGAGACTCTTATAGGGGCCGGCTACACCTTC.

This clone has just one count. This chain links TRBV20-1 with TRBJ1-2; D might be TRBD1 (5 bases). The germline V gene encodes CDR1 DFQATT and CDR2 SNEGSKA (reference sequence). Between the trimmed V and J ends, which lost 3 bases and 5 bases, there was a span of 13 bases. The CDR3 loop spans 13 amino acids. CDR3 DNA: TGCAGTGCTAGTCAGGGAATTCAGTATGGCTACACCTTC. Its translation: CSASQGIQYGYTF.

This clone has ten or more counts. This chain joins TRBV6-5 and TRBJ1-1; D ambiguous. There are 11 residues in the CDR3. Trimming took 1 base from V and 8 from J, leaving 5 bases between them. CDR1 is MNHEY and CDR2 is SVGAGI in the germline V gene. CDR3 in amino acids: CASSYYSEAFF. The DNA for the CDR3 is TGTGCCAGCAGTTACTACTCCGAAGCTTTCTTT.

The rearrangement links TRBV16 to TRBJ1-1, with no clear D. Per the germline V gene, CDR1 is KGHSY and CDR2 is FQNENV. With 4 bases removed from V and 5 bases from J, the gap between germline ends came to 11 bases. This CDR3 has 13 amino acids. CDR3 in DNA: TGTGCCAGCAGCCCAGCCTTGGAGACTGAAGCTTTCTTT. This encodes CASSPALETEAFF.

This chain uses TRBV7-9 with TRBJ1-4; a possible D gene is TRBD1 (6 bases). Trimming shortened V by 0 bases and J by 3 bases, and 11 bases separated the two germline ends. From germline, CDR1 is SEHNR and CDR2 FQNEAQ (reference sequence). The CDR3 extends over 16 amino acids. CDR3 protein: CASSLAAAGANEKLFF. The CDR3, as DNA: TGTGCCAGCAGCTTAGCGGCGGCAGGGGCTAATGAAAAACTGTTTTTT.

The rearrangement joins TRBV6-5 to TRBJ1-5, with 9 nucleotides matching TRBD1. CDR3 length: 13 amino acids. V lost 6 bases, J lost 9 bases, and 6 bases stayed unmatched. Germline CDR1 is MNHEY and CDR2 is SVGAGI. CDR3 in DNA: TGTGCCAGCAGAGAGGACAGGGGTATGCCCCAGCATTTT. Protein product: CASREDRGMPQHF.

This clone was counted once. The chain combines TRBV28 with TRBJ2-7, with 8 nucleotides matching TRBD1. Trimming at V came to 5 bases and at J to 3 bases, leaving 9 bases not matched to a gene. Germline lookup yields CDR1 MDHEN and CDR2 SYDVKM. The CDR3 extends over 15 amino acids. The CDR3 region is CASSTTGTGLYEQYF. CDR3 sequence (DNA): TGTGCCAGCAGTACCACCGGGACAGGCCTCTACGAGCAGTACTTC. The variable domain in full, with the rest retrieved from reference TRBV28 and TRBJ2-7, is DVKVTQSSRYLVKRTGEKVFLECVQDMDHENMFWYRQDPGLGLRLIYFSYDVKMKEKGDIPEGYSVSREKKERFSLILESASTNQTSMYLCASSTTGTGLYEQYFGPGTRLTVT.

The chain links TRBV19 to TRBJ2-1; the match to TRBD2 covers 11 bases. Trimming took 6 bases from V and 6 from J; bases not matched to a gene: 7. The germline V gene encodes CDR1 LNHDA and CDR2 SQIVND (reference sequence). The CDR3 has 15 residues. The CDR3 here is CASRTLAGVGNEQFF. CDR3 coding DNA: TGTGCCAGTAGGACACTAGCGGGAGTAGGCAATGAGCAGTTCTTC.

The chain has TRBV19 and TRBJ2-1, with D possibly matching TRBD2 (6 bases). Germline V CDR1 and CDR2: LNHDA, SQIVND (reference sequence). V lost 1 base, J lost 8 bases, and 21 bases lay in between. The CDR3 has 17 residues. CDR3 in amino acids: CASSIVRGTPHEDEQFF. CDR3 sequence (DNA): TGTGCCAGTAGTATAGTACGCGGGACCCCCCACGAGGATGAGCAGTTCTTC.

The rearrangement links TRBV3-1 (or the pseudogene TRBV3-2) to TRBJ1-2; D ambiguous. V shed 7 bases and J shed 0 bases, with 15 bases lying between them. In germline, CDR1 is LGHDT, CDR2 YNNKEL (reference sequence). The CDR3 loop spans 15 amino acids. The DNA of the CDR3 is TGTGCCAGCACCCCCGCTCGGGGAGCTAACTATGGCTACACCTTC. Translated, it gives CASTPARGANYGYTF.

This clone was observed a single time. V and J are TRBV5-4 and TRBJ2-3; D unresolved. V lost 0 bases to trimming and J lost 2 bases, with 7 bases between them. The CDR3 loop spans 14 amino acids. CDR1 is SGHNT and CDR2 is YYREEE in the germline V gene (reference sequence). The CDR3 is CASSLGGSTDTQYF. The CDR3 coding sequence is TGTGCCAGCAGCTTGGGCGGCTCCACAGATACGCAGTATTTT.

The J gene is TRBJ1-4, the V gene TRBV27, with TRBD1 matching 7 bases. The V gene end was trimmed by 3 bases and the J gene end by 6 bases; junction bases not matched to a gene: 4. Germline V gene lookup returns CDR1 MNHEY and CDR2 SMNVEV (reference sequence). This CDR3 has 14 amino acids. The CDR3 nucleotides read TGTGCCAGCAGTTTCGGACAGGATGATGAAAAACTGTTTTTT. This sequence encodes CASSFGQDDEKLFF.